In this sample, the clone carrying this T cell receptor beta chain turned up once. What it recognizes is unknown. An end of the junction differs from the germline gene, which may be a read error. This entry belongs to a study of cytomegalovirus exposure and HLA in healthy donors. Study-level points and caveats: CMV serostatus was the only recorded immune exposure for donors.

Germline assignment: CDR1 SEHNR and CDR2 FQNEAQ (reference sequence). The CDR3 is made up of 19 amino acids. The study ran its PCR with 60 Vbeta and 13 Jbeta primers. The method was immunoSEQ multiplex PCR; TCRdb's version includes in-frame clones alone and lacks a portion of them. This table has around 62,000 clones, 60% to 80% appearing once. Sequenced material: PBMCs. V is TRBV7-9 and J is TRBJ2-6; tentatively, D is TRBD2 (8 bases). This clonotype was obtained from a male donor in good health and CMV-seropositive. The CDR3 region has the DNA TGTTCCAGCAGCCGCGGGGGGTCAGGGGGGCTCTCTGGGGCCAACGTCCTGACTTTC. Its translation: CSSSRGGSGGLSGANVLTF.